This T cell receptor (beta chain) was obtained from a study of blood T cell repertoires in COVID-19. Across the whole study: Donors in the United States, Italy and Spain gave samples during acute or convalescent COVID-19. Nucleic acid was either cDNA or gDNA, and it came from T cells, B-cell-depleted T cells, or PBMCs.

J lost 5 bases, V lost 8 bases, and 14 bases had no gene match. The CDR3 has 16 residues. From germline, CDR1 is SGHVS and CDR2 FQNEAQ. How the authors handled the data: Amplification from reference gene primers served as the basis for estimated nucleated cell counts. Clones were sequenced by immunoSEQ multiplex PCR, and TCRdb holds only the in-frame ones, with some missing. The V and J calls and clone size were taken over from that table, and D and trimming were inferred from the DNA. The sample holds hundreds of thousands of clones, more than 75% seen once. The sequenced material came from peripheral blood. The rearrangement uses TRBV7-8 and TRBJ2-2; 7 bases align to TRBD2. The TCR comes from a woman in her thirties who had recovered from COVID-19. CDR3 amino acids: CASHLMAGVSTGELFF. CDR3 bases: TGTGCCAGCCATCTCATGGCGGGAGTGTCGACCGGGGAGCTGTTTTTT.